The rows below give T cell receptor beta chains drawn from one sample of a study of Graves' ophthalmopathy and Graves' hyperthyroidism. TCRdb ran MiXCR on the multiplex PCR reads and lists one entry per CDR3 protein. The table has around 400,000 distinct CDR3 sequences, approximately 21% seen once. Sequencing was carried out using peripheral blood. Receptors were obtained from a woman aged 18-29 years with stable Graves' hyperthyroidism. The CDR3 runs from the conserved cysteine through the conserved F or W.

V gene,J gene,CDR3 length,CDR3 protein
TRBV19,TRBJ1-2,13,CASIEDSNYGYTF
TRBV12-3/TRBV12-4,TRBJ1-1,11,CASSLTYEAFF
TRBV11-2,TRBJ2-7,14,CASSPRLARYEQYF
TRBV20-1,TRBJ2-7,12,CSASRTGIEQYF
TRBV30,TRBJ2-7,13,CAWRQAAVGVQYF
TRBV6-2/TRBV6-3,TRBJ1-1,14,CASNGRTVNTEAFF
TRBV6-1,TRBJ1-2,13,CASSEGRTYGYTF
TRBV19,TRBJ2-3,18,CASSFRLAGSSSTDTQYF
TRBV11-3,TRBJ2-5,13,CASSQLEQGTQYF
TRBV6-1,TRBJ1-1,14,CASSEGWLNTEAFF
TRBV15,TRBJ1-1,14,CATSREGRGRRAFF
TRBV28,TRBJ2-5,15,CASSLSRAGQEIQYF
TRBV28,TRBJ2-7,13,CASSLSSTGRQYF
TRBV2,TRBJ1-2,14,CARNEGQGTPGYTF
TRBV6-1,TRBJ2-7,12,CATPRWRWEQYF
TRBV7-2,TRBJ2-2,15,CASRPPSGLTGELFF
TRBV12-3/TRBV12-4,TRBJ2-5,17,CASSLGTSGRIEETQYF
TRBV25-1,TRBJ2-7,19,CASSGKVTGLADYSYEQYF
TRBV2,TRBJ2-5,12,CASRVGSETQYF
TRBV19,TRBJ2-4,13,CASRGGAPDIKYF
TRBV6-5,TRBJ1-3,15,CASSYSASSGNTIYF
TRBV4-1,TRBJ1-2,15,CASSQTQGYDYGYTF
TRBV2,TRBJ1-1,13,CASTRDQNTEAFF
TRBV12-3/TRBV12-4,TRBJ1-5,16,CASSYPGQNNNQPQHF
TRBV6-2/TRBV6-3,TRBJ2-7,15,CASSPTSGSGGEQYF
TRBV7-8,TRBJ2-2,16,CASSVTSGGNTGELFF
TRBV28,TRBJ1-1,13,CASTLILATEAFF
TRBV18,TRBJ1-1,13,CASSPVAGEDTFF
TRBV12-3/TRBV12-4,TRBJ1-1,16,CASSSGQGAENTEAFF
TRBV12-3/TRBV12-4,TRBJ2-2,15,CASSFASGHTGELFF
TRBV28,TRBJ2-6,13,CATMRAGANVLTF
TRBV13,TRBJ1-6,14,CASSLTGGISPLHF
TRBV12-3/TRBV12-4,TRBJ1-2,16,CASSYLVGTSGYGYTF
TRBV20-1,TRBJ1-5,13,CSADTGSRQPQHF
TRBV28,TRBJ1-5,12,CASSPPRQPQHF
TRBV29-1,TRBJ1-5,14,CSVRDRGGNQPQHF
TRBV20-1,TRBJ1-5,13,CSARRTDNQPQHF
TRBV5-1,TRBJ2-7,15,CASSPTSTGRYEQYF
TRBV4-3,TRBJ2-2,14,CASSQVPGTGELFF
TRBV7-9,TRBJ2-5,16,CASSLAQGQAQETQYF
TRBV2,TRBJ2-4,16,CASSRPSGTRGNIQYF
TRBV28,TRBJ1-1,13,CASSLSGNTEAFF